These 13 T cell receptor beta chains were all obtained from the same sample, sequenced in a study of T-cell memory formation after mild COVID-19. Using its own MiXCR run on the 5' RACE reads, TCRdb lists one record per CDR3 protein. Among around 340,000 distinct CDR3 sequences listed, around 20% were seen once. Sequences were obtained from PBMCs or a T cell subset sorted from them (not recorded which). The receptors stem from an adult woman who had mild COVID-19 (a few samples of this study predate the infection). Cell type and time point are not known.

The rearrangement uses TRBV7-9 and TRBJ2-3; D not certain. This CDR3 is 15 amino acids long. Germline CDR1 reads SEHNR; CDR2 reads FQNEAQ (reference sequence). Between the trimmed V and J ends, which lost 5 bases and 5 bases, there was a span of 17 bases. CDR3 nucleotide sequence: TGTGCCAGCAGCCCCCCGTTCCGTTGGGGAGATACGCAGTATTTT. Amino acids: CASSPPFRWGDTQYF.

This chain links TRBV15 with TRBJ2-4, with D maybe TRBD2 (5 bases). Germline CDR1 reads LNHNV; CDR2 reads YYDKDF (reference sequence). This CDR3 comprises 12 residues. Trimming shortened V by 9 bases and J by 4 bases, and 10 bases separated the two germline ends. CDR3 in amino acids: CATSSGKNIQYF. The CDR3 DNA follows: TGTGCCACTTCAAGCGGAAAAAACATTCAGTACTTC.

The sample holds a few counts of this clonotype. This sequence joins TRBV19 and TRBJ2-2; weak D call: TRBD1 (6 bases). Germline values: CDR1 LNHDA, CDR2 SQIVND (reference sequence). The V and J ends lost 6 bases and 4 bases respectively, with 6 bases between them. The CDR3 sequence is 12 residues long. The CDR3 here is CASRGATGELFF. CDR3 DNA sequence: TGTGCCAGTAGGGGGGCCACCGGGGAGCTGTTTTTT.

This rearrangement joins TRBV7-2 to TRBJ2-3; D gene ambiguous. This CDR3 contains 15 residues. Trimming removed 3 bases from V and 0 bases from J, with 10 bases in between. CDR1 SGHTA and CDR2 FQGNSA come from the germline V gene. The CDR3 is CASSFQAVSTDTQYF. The CDR3 nucleotides read TGTGCCAGCAGCTTCCAGGCAGTGAGCACAGATACGCAGTATTTT.

This clonotype was observed a few times. The rearrangement uses TRBV15 and TRBJ2-7; 8 bases are a match to TRBD1. The CDR3 consists of 15 residues. CDR1 LNHNV and CDR2 YYDKDF come from the germline V gene (reference sequence). The trim removed 4 bases at V and 6 bases at J, leaving 11 bases unmatched. CDR3 in amino acids: CATSKLGQAPSEQYF. Here the CDR3 DNA reads TGTGCCACCAGCAAGTTGGGACAGGCGCCTTCCGAGCAGTACTTC.

This clonotype was picked up a small number of times. This chain uses TRBV10-3 with TRBJ2-2; weak D call: TRBD1 (6 bases). Germline V lookup: CDR1 ENHRY, CDR2 SYGVKD. The CDR3 is 14 amino acids. Trimming cost V 8 bases and J 1 base, with 11 bases left between them. CDR3 coding DNA: TGTGCCATCCTCCAGACAGGGAACACCGGGGAGCTGTTTTTT. Translated: CAILQTGNTGELFF.

This clonotype showed up just a few times. The rearrangement uses TRBV7-9 and TRBJ2-5; D is perhaps TRBD2 (5 bases). Germline CDR1 reads SEHNR; CDR2 reads FQNEAQ (reference sequence). With 5 bases removed from V and 7 bases from J, the gap between germline ends came to 17 bases. This CDR3 is built from 14 residues. The CDR3 region is CASSHPLGRGTQYF. Here the CDR3 DNA reads TGTGCCAGCAGCCATCCCTTGGGCCGGGGGACCCAGTACTTC.

The table lists this clonotype with a few counts. V gene TRBV12-3 or TRBV12-4 combines with J gene TRBJ1-2, with 8 positions matching TRBD1. The J segment lost 6 bases and the V segment lost 1 base, leaving 7 bases of the junction unmatched. The CDR3 runs to 15 residues. The CDR3 DNA follows: TGTGCCAGCAGTTTAGGAGACAGGGGTCACAATGGCTACACCTTC. Amino acids: CASSLGDRGHNGYTF.

A few counts support this clonotype. This sequence joins TRBV7-9 and TRBJ1-5; no firm D call. CDR3 size: 15 residues. V was pared by 5 bases and J by 0 bases, with 11 bases between. In germline, CDR1 is SEHNR, CDR2 FQNEAQ (reference sequence). The CDR3 DNA reads as TGTGCCAGCAGCCCCGTTGGGATTAGCAATCAGCCCCAGCATTTT. The encoded protein is CASSPVGISNQPQHF.

This clonotype was detected a few times. This chain links TRBV20-1 with TRBJ2-7; 8 positions match TRBD1. CDR1 and CDR2 from the germline V gene are DFQATT and SNEGSKA (reference sequence). CDR3 length equals 15 residues. V trimming: 5 bases; J trimming: 2 bases; junction bases outside the gene matches: 11. CDR3 DNA: TGCAGTGCTCGGGGACCGGGACAGGCTACCTACGAGCAGTACTTC. Translated: CSARGPGQATYEQYF.

The V and J genes are TRBV7-9 and TRBJ2-7; D tentatively reads TRBD1 or TRBD2 (6 bases each). Trimming took off 4 bases at V and 6 bases at J, with 13 bases between the two ends. Germline V gene lookup returns CDR1 SEHNR and CDR2 FQNEAQ (reference sequence). This CDR3 has 13 residues. The DNA of the CDR3 is TGTGCCAGCAGCTGGGGGGCCCAGGGCGAGCAGTACTTC. It codes for CASSWGAQGEQYF.

V usage is TRBV10-3 and J usage is TRBJ1-1; D is unclear. The CDR3 spans 14 residues. Germline CDR1 and CDR2: ENHRY and SYGVKD. V was cut by 8 bases and J by 5 bases, with 18 bases left in between. The CDR3 is CAISEDKKGTEAFF. The CDR3 region has the DNA TGTGCCATCTCTGAAGACAAGAAGGGAACTGAAGCTTTCTTT.

In its sample, this clonotype was seen many times. The chain joins TRBV7-3 to TRBJ1-1, with a tentative D call TRBD1 (6 bases). The CDR3 length is 15 residues. Trimming stripped 4 bases from V and 1 base from J, with 13 bases between. Germline lookup yields CDR1 SGHTA and CDR2 FQGTGA. CDR3 sequence: CASSSDGTRNTEAFF. The CDR3 DNA sequence: TGTGCCAGCAGCTCCGATGGGACAAGGAACACTGAAGCTTTCTTT.